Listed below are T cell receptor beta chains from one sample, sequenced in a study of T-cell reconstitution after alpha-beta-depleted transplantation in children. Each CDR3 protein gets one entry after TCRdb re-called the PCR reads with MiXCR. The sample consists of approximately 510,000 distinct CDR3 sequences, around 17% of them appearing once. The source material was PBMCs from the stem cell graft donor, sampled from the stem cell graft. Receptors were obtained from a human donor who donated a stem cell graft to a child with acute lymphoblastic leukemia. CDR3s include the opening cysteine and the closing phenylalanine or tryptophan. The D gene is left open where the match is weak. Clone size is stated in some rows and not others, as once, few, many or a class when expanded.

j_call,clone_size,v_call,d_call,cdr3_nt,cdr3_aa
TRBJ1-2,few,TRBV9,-,TGTGCCAGCAGCCCCCTTTCCTCGACGAACCTTCTAAACTATGGCTACACCTTC,CASSPLSSTNLLNYGYTF
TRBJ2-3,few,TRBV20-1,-,TGCAGTGCTAGACCCCCAGATACGCAGTATTTT,CSARPPDTQYF
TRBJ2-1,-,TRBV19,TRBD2,TGTGCCAGTAGTATAGGGGATAGCGGGAGGCTTAAGTTCAATGAGCAGTTCTTC,CASSIGDSGRLKFNEQFF
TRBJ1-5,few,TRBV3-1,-,TGTGCCAGCAGCCTGAGTTATAGCAATCAGCCCCAGCATTTT,CASSLSYSNQPQHF
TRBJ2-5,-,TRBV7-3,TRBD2,TGTGCCAGCAGCTTAGGGGCGGGACTAACAGAGACCCAGTACTTC,CASSLGAGLTETQYF
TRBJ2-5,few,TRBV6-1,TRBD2,TGTGCCAGCAGTGAGGGGCTAGCGGGAGGCGAAGAGACCCAGTACTTC,CASSEGLAGGEETQYF
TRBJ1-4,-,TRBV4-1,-,TGCGCCAGCAGCCAAGATCTTTCAGGTTGGCGTGGGACTCTCTTTTTT,CASSQDLSGWRGTLFF
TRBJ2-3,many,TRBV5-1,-,TGCGCCAGCAGCTTGGATTCGGGGTACACAGATACGCAGTATTTT,CASSLDSGYTDTQYF
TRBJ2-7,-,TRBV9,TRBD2,TGTGCCAGCAGCGTAGAAAGCGGGGACGCTTCCTACGAGCAGTACTTC,CASSVESGDASYEQYF
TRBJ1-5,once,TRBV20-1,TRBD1,TGCAGTGCTGGGGGACAGGCTCCTTTTTATAGCAATCAGCCCCAGCATTTT,CSAGGQAPFYSNQPQHF
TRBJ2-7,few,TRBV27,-,TGTGCCAGCAGTTTAGAGGTCCGTAGGCCGCTCTACGAGCAGTACTTC,CASSLEVRRPLYEQYF
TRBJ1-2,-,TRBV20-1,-,TGCAGTGCTAGTCACCAGGCCCGGGATGGCTACACCTTC,CSASHQARDGYTF
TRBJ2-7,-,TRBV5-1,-,TGCGCCAGCAGCCAAATGGGGCAGTCGGTCGAGCAGTACTTC,CASSQMGQSVEQYF
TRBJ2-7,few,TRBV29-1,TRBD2,TGCAGCGTTGAAGGAGTAGCGGGAGGTCCCTACGAGCAGTACTTC,CSVEGVAGGPYEQYF
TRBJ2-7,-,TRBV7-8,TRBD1,TGTGCCAGCAGCTGGGACAGATTCTACGAGCAGTACTTC,CASSWDRFYEQYF
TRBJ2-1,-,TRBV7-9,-,TGTGCCAGCAGCTTTCAGGGCCATAATGAGCAGTTCTTC,CASSFQGHNEQFF
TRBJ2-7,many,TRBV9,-,TGTGCCAGCAGCGACGGACAGAGGGTATCACCATACGAGCAGTACTTC,CASSDGQRVSPYEQYF
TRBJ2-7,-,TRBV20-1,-,TGCAGTGCTAGTCTACCGTTTCGAGGGAGAGACTACGAGCAGTACTTC,CSASLPFRGRDYEQYF
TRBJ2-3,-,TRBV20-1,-,TGCAGTGCTAGTCGTCCCTCGCTGGATACGCAGTATTTT,CSASRPSLDTQYF
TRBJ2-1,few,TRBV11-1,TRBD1,TGTGCCAGCAGCTGGGGTGACAGGGGGTCCTACAATGAGCAGTTCTTC,CASSWGDRGSYNEQFF
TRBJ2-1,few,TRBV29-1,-,TGCAGCGTTCGCGGATACTCCTACAATGAGCAGTTCTTC,CSVRGYSYNEQFF
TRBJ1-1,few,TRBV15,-,TGTGCCACCAGCAGAGCGGAGAGGAACACTGAAGCTTTCTTT,CATSRAERNTEAFF
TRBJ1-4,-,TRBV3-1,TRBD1,TGTGCCAGCAGCCAACAAACGGCGGGACAGGGTATTGCTGCTAATGAAAAACTGTTTTTT,CASSQQTAGQGIAANEKLFF
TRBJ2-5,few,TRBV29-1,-,TGCAGCGTTGGAGTGACAGGCGGACTCCAAGAGACCCAGTACTTC,CSVGVTGGLQETQYF
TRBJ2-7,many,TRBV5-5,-,TGTGCCAGCAGCCCCGAGGGTCCATACGAGCAGTACTTC,CASSPEGPYEQYF
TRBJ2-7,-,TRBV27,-,TGTGCCAGCAGATCGCTTTGGACAATGCCCTACGAGCAGTACTTC,CASRSLWTMPYEQYF
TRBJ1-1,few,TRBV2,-,TGTGCCAGCAGGGAGCAGGGAGGATGGGGGAACACTGAAGCTTTCTTT,CASREQGGWGNTEAFF
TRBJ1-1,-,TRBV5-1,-,TGCGCCAGCAGACACCCCAGGTCTGAAGCTTTCTTT,CASRHPRSEAFF
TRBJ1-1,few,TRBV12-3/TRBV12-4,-,TGTGCCAACGCACGTTCCGGGGACAAGATCGCTTTCTTT,CANARSGDKIAFF
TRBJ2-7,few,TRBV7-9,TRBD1,TGTGCCAGCAGCTCCCGCACAGGGGGCATAAACGAGCAGTACTTC,CASSSRTGGINEQYF
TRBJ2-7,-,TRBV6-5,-,TGTGCCAGCAGTTTGGCCAGGGAAACCGAGCAGTACTTC,CASSLARETEQYF
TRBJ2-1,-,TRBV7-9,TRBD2,TGTGCCAGCAGCTCCCTCGGGGGGAGCGGGATAAGGTGGGAGCAGTTCTTC,CASSSLGGSGIRWEQFF
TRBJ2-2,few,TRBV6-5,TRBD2,TGTGCCAGCAGTTACCTTGGACTAGCGGGGGTAACGAACACCGGGGAGCTGTTTTTT,CASSYLGLAGVTNTGELFF
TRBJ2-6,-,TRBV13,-,TGTGCCAGCAGCTCTCCGAAAGGACGAGGAGGGAACTCTGGGGCCAACGTCCTGACTTTC,CASSSPKGRGGNSGANVLTF
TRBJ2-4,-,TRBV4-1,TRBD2,TGCGCCAGCAGCCAAGGAGGAGCGGGAGGGCCAACCAAAAACATTCAGTACTTC,CASSQGGAGGPTKNIQYF
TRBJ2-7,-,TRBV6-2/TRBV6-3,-,TGTGCCAGCACGATACAGGGTGACCCCTACGAGCAGTACTTC,CASTIQGDPYEQYF
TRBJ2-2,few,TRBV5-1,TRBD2,TGCGCCAGCAGCTCCGGACTAGCGGGAGGTACTACCGGGGAGCTGTTTTTT,CASSSGLAGGTTGELFF